Listed below are T cell receptor beta chains from one sample, sequenced in a study of T cell repertoires in cytomegalovirus infection. Each CDR3 protein gets one entry after TCRdb re-called the reads with MiXCR. In the table there are roughly 760,000 distinct CDR3 sequences, about 40% of which are singletons. Input material: PBMCs. These receptors were collected from a human donor in good health (CMV status not recorded). Some clones in this sample may be carry-over from other donors' samples. Each CDR3 is given with its conserved first and last residue. D genes are given only for firm matches. Size is omitted from some rows. Given values are once, few, many or a class for expanded clones.

CDR3 length: 19
D gene: TRBD2
V gene: TRBV4-2
clone size: -
J gene: TRBJ2-3
CDR3 DNA: TGTGCCAGCAGCCAAGATGGCACTAGCGGGAGGGGTAGGACAGATACGCAGTATTTT
CDR3 protein: CASSQDGTSGRGRTDTQYF

CDR3 length: 18
D gene: -
V gene: TRBV28
clone size: -
J gene: TRBJ2-3
CDR3 DNA: TGTGCCAGCAGTTTTTACCCAGCGCGGGCAGGGGGCACAGATACGCAGTATTTT
CDR3 protein: CASSFYPARAGGTDTQYF

CDR3 length: 15
D gene: -
V gene: TRBV19
clone size: -
J gene: TRBJ1-5
CDR3 DNA: TGTGCCAGTAGTATTGCCCAGCGATACAATCAGCCCCAGCATTTT
CDR3 protein: CASSIAQRYNQPQHF

CDR3 length: 10
D gene: -
V gene: TRBV27
clone size: -
J gene: TRBJ2-7
CDR3 DNA: TGTGCCTGGGATGCCCACGAGCAGTACTTC
CDR3 protein: CAWDAHEQYF

CDR3 length: 13
D gene: -
V gene: TRBV27
clone size: few
J gene: TRBJ2-1
CDR3 DNA: TGTGCCAGCGGTCCCCCTTTTAACAATGAGCAGTTCTTC
CDR3 protein: CASGPPFNNEQFF

CDR3 length: 14
D gene: -
V gene: TRBV20-1
clone size: -
J gene: TRBJ2-7
CDR3 DNA: TGCAGTGCTAAAAGGCCGGGACTGAGCTACGAGCAGTACTTC
CDR3 protein: CSAKRPGLSYEQYF

CDR3 length: 17
D gene: -
V gene: TRBV6-1
clone size: few
J gene: TRBJ1-6
CDR3 DNA: TGTGCCAGCAGGGGGATTTCGATAGCCTCCTATAATTCACCCCTCCACTTT
CDR3 protein: CASRGISIASYNSPLHF

CDR3 length: 14
D gene: TRBD2
V gene: TRBV5-1
clone size: -
J gene: TRBJ2-5
CDR3 DNA: TGCGCCAGCAGCTCGAGAGCGGGGGAAGAGACCCAGTACTTC
CDR3 protein: CASSSRAGEETQYF

CDR3 length: 18
D gene: TRBD2
V gene: TRBV4-1
clone size: -
J gene: TRBJ2-7
CDR3 DNA: TGCGCCAGCAGCCAAGAAAGTGGTAGCGGGGGGGTCTCCTACGAGCAGTACTTC
CDR3 protein: CASSQESGSGGVSYEQYF

CDR3 length: 21
D gene: -
V gene: TRBV7-3
clone size: -
J gene: TRBJ2-2
CDR3 DNA: TGTGCCAGCAGCTTATTTCACCCGGGTAGGGGGTCTGCGCCGAACACCGGGGAGCTGTTTTTT
CDR3 protein: CASSLFHPGRGSAPNTGELFF

CDR3 length: 14
D gene: -
V gene: TRBV11-1
clone size: many
J gene: TRBJ2-7
CDR3 DNA: TGTGCCAGCAGCCTCACTACAGGGACTGGTGAGCAGTACTTC
CDR3 protein: CASSLTTGTGEQYF

CDR3 length: 15
D gene: -
V gene: TRBV4-1
clone size: few
J gene: TRBJ2-3
CDR3 DNA: TGCGCCAGCAGCCAAGAAGGGGCCAAGACAGATACGCAGTATTTT
CDR3 protein: CASSQEGAKTDTQYF

CDR3 length: 14
D gene: -
V gene: TRBV7-2
clone size: -
J gene: TRBJ2-7
CDR3 DNA: TGTGCCAGCAGCTTAGTTGGCAGACTCCCCGAGCAGTACTTC
CDR3 protein: CASSLVGRLPEQYF

CDR3 length: 16
D gene: TRBD1
V gene: TRBV7-2
clone size: many
J gene: TRBJ2-7
CDR3 DNA: TGTGCCAGCAGCTTAGCGGCCGGGACAGTCTCCTACGAGCAGTACTTC
CDR3 protein: CASSLAAGTVSYEQYF

CDR3 length: 16
D gene: TRBD2
V gene: TRBV7-2
clone size: many
J gene: TRBJ2-7
CDR3 DNA: TGTGCCAGCAGCATCAGGACTAGCGGGTTCTCCTACGAGCAGTACTTC
CDR3 protein: CASSIRTSGFSYEQYF

CDR3 length: 17
D gene: -
V gene: TRBV12-3/TRBV12-4
clone size: few
J gene: TRBJ2-7
CDR3 DNA: TGTGCCAGCAGTTTACGTCTGCAGGGTAAGGGATCTTACGAGCAGTACTTC
CDR3 protein: CASSLRLQGKGSYEQYF

CDR3 length: 15
D gene: -
V gene: TRBV7-2
clone size: many
J gene: TRBJ2-1
CDR3 DNA: TGTGCCAGCAGCTACCTCTGGGGATCCTACAATGAGCAGTTCTTC
CDR3 protein: CASSYLWGSYNEQFF

CDR3 length: 16
D gene: -
V gene: TRBV7-8
clone size: many
J gene: TRBJ2-5
CDR3 DNA: TGTGCCAGCAGCTTAGCGTGGTCAGCTACCCAAGAGACCCAGTACTTC
CDR3 protein: CASSLAWSATQETQYF

CDR3 length: 16
D gene: -
V gene: TRBV19
clone size: -
J gene: TRBJ2-2
CDR3 DNA: TGTGCCAGTAGCCCGCGGTGGGGGCAAGGGGTCGGGGAGCTGTTTTTT
CDR3 protein: CASSPRWGQGVGELFF

CDR3 length: 12
D gene: -
V gene: TRBV7-9
clone size: -
J gene: TRBJ2-2
CDR3 DNA: TGTGCCAGCAACAGTAGGGGCGGGGAGCTGTTTTTT
CDR3 protein: CASNSRGGELFF